Following are 26 T cell receptor beta chains from one sample sequenced in a study of patients and donors after allogeneic stem cell transplantation. TCRdb fed the RT-PCR reads into MiXCR, producing one record per CDR3 protein. The profile shows about a million distinct CDR3 sequences, approximately 19% of them singletons. Sequenced sample: blood, either unsorted or a sorted T cell fraction (not recorded which). Source of these receptors: a human donor who was either an allogeneic HSCT recipient or a stem cell or donor lymphocyte infusion donor (not recorded which). It is not recorded whose cells these are; they may come from a transplant donor.

This chain connects TRBV27 to TRBJ2-7, with 10 bases lining up with TRBD2. This CDR3 is built from 15 residues. Unmatched junction bases numbered 5, after V lost 6 bases and J lost 0 bases. CDR1 is MNHEY, CDR2 SMNVEV, per germline (reference sequence). Here the CDR3 DNA reads TGTGCCAGCAGCATCGGACTAGCGGACTCCTACGAGCAGTACTTC. Protein sequence: CASSIGLADSYEQYF.

This sequence joins TRBV27 and TRBJ1-5; TRBD1 might be the D (6 bases). Germline assignment: CDR1 MNHEY and CDR2 SMNVEV (reference sequence). Trimming pared 1 base from V and 3 bases from J, leaving 16 bases between. The CDR3 has 17 amino acids. In DNA form, the CDR3 reads TGTGCCAGCAGTTTATTTGGAACAGGGAAATTCAATCAGCCCCAGCATTTT. Its translation: CASSLFGTGKFNQPQHF.

In this sample, this clonotype turned up a few times. J is TRBJ1-5 and V is TRBV6-1, with a possible D match to TRBD1 (5 bases). Trimming left V 6 bases short and J 2 bases short, with 17 bases between. Germline CDR1 and CDR2: MNHNS and SASEGT. The CDR3 sequence is 16 residues long. The CDR3 DNA follows: TGTGCCAGCAGGGGGCAGGGAGGGAGTCGCAATCAGCCCCAGCATTTT. This codes for CASRGQGGSRNQPQHF.

This clonotype was seen more than once but under ten times. V usage is TRBV4-1 and J usage is TRBJ1-1; TRBD1 is a possible D gene (5 bases). V lost 1 base and J lost 4, with 10 bases in between. Germline CDR1 MGHRA, CDR2 YSYEKL. The CDR3 spans 14 residues. CDR3: CASSQAGGVTEAFF. CDR3 nucleotides: TGCGCCAGCAGCCAAGCCGGGGGGGTCACTGAAGCTTTCTTT.

This clonotype was seen a handful of times. V gene TRBV12-3 or TRBV12-4 combines with J gene TRBJ2-7, with D tentatively TRBD2 (6 bases). V was trimmed by 1 base and J by 4 bases, leaving 11 bases between them. The length of the CDR3 is 14 residues. CDR3 amino acids: CASSLVRGRYEQYF. The CDR3 region has the DNA TGTGCCAGCAGTTTAGTTCGGGGGAGATACGAGCAGTACTTC.

V and J are TRBV7-9 and TRBJ1-5; D might be TRBD1 (5 bases). The germline V gene encodes CDR1 SEHNR and CDR2 FQNEAQ (reference sequence). This CDR3 contains 16 residues. The V end was cut by 2 bases, the J end by 1 base, with 12 bases between. In nucleotides, the CDR3 is TGTGCCAGCAGCTTACGGGCGGGGGGGAGCAATCAGCCCCAGCATTTT. Protein: CASSLRAGGSNQPQHF.

This chain joins TRBV14 and TRBJ1-3; possibly TRBD1 for D (5 bases). Germline V gene data show CDR1 as SGHDN and CDR2 as FVKESK. The CDR3 runs to 15 residues. Trimming stripped 2 bases from V and 10 bases from J, with 18 bases between. The CDR3 region has the DNA TGTGCCAGCAGCCAAAACAGGCTCTCTGAGAGGACCATATATTTT. Its translation is CASSQNRLSERTIYF.

This chain connects TRBV5-1 to TRBJ1-1, with 9 bases that match TRBD1. Losses at the gene ends were 7 bases for V and 7 bases for J; bases not matched to a gene: 14. Looked up from germline, CDR1 is SGHRS and CDR2 is YFSETQ. This CDR3 comprises 15 residues. This chain's CDR3 is CASGPTGGRGIEAFF. In nucleotides, the CDR3 is TGCGCCAGCGGTCCAACAGGGGGCAGGGGAATTGAAGCTTTCTTT. Using reference TRBV5-1 and TRBJ1-1 for the parts outside the CDR3, the full variable domain is KAGVTQTPRYLIKTRGQQVTLSCSPISGHRSVSWYQQTPGQGLQFLFEYFSETQRNKGNFPGRFSGRQFSNSRSEMNVSTLELGDSALYLCASGPTGGRGIEAFFGQGTRLTVV.

Details on this clonotype: Its ends do not fully match the called genes, so a read error is possible. The chain couples TRBV12-3 or TRBV12-4 to TRBJ1-2, with D possibly being TRBD1 (6 bases). The CDR3 totals 11 residues. The CDR3 DNA reads as TGTGCCAGCAGTTTAAGGGTGGGGGCCTACTTC. Translated: CASSLRVGAYF.

The chain links TRBV5-1 to TRBJ2-1, with 11 bases that match TRBD2. CDR3 size: 17 residues. In germline, CDR1 is SGHRS, CDR2 YFSETQ. Trimming took 3 bases from V and 8 from J; bases not matched to a gene: 13. The CDR3 loop reads CASSWGLAARGGDEQFF. The CDR3 DNA sequence: TGCGCCAGCAGCTGGGGACTAGCGGCCAGGGGAGGGGATGAGCAGTTCTTC.

J is TRBJ1-2 and V is TRBV9, with D possibly matching TRBD1 (5 bases). The CDR3 length is 15 residues. In germline, CDR1 is SGDLS, CDR2 YYNGEE. Trimming took 0 bases from V and 5 from J, leaving 14 bases between them. The CDR3 loop reads CASSVDPGPEYGYTF. The DNA of the CDR3 is TGTGCCAGCAGCGTAGATCCGGGACCCGAATATGGCTACACCTTC.

In its sample, this clonotype was seen a few times. The chain has TRBV20-1 and TRBJ1-1; 8 nucleotides match TRBD1. CDR3 length: 13 amino acids. Unmatched junction bases numbered 1, after V lost 4 bases and J lost 0 bases. Germline CDR1 DFQATT, CDR2 SNEGSKA (reference sequence). The CDR3 sequence: CSANRGMNTEAFF. CDR3 nucleotides: TGCAGTGCTAACAGGGGGATGAACACTGAAGCTTTCTTT.

The gene calls are TRBV3-1 and TRBJ2-3, with 9 positions matching TRBD2. J gave up 2 bases and V 5 bases, and 5 bases lay outside the gene matches. Per germline, CDR1 LGHDT and CDR2 YNNKEL (reference sequence). The CDR3 sequence is 15 residues long. CDR3 loop: CASSEPGLATDTQYF. In nucleotides, the CDR3 is TGTGCCAGCAGCGAACCGGGACTAGCCACAGATACGCAGTATTTT.

This clonotype was counted ten times or more. V and J are TRBV3-1 and TRBJ2-7, with a possible D match to TRBD1 (5 bases). The CDR3 covers 13 residues. Germline assignment: CDR1 LGHDT and CDR2 YNNKEL (reference sequence). V gave up 7 bases and J gave up 2 bases, with 12 bases separating them. The DNA of the CDR3 is TGTGCCAGCACCCAGGGTAAGACCTACGAGCAGTACTTC. This codes for CASTQGKTYEQYF.

J is TRBJ1-1 and V is TRBV7-9, with TRBD1 matching 9 bases. The germline V gene has CDR1 SEHNR and CDR2 FQNEAQ (reference sequence). After removal of 5 bases from V and 5 bases from J, the junction contained 15 bases not matched to a gene. The CDR3 runs to 17 residues. The CDR3 coding sequence is TGTGCCAGCAGCACCCTACTACCCCGACAGGGGGAGACTGAAGCTTTCTTT. Its translation: CASSTLLPRQGETEAFF. The variable domain in full, completed from reference TRBV7-9 and TRBJ1-1, reads DTGVSQNPRHKITKRGQNVTFRCDPISEHNRLYWYRQTLGQGPEFLTYFQNEAQLEKSRLLSDRFSAERPKGSFSTLEIQRTEQGDSAMYLCASSTLLPRQGETEAFFGQGTRLTVV.

This clonotype was seen a handful of times. The chain joins TRBV12-3 or TRBV12-4 to TRBJ1-4; D gene ambiguous. V was clipped by 7 bases and J by 7 bases, with 13 bases between them. The CDR3 consists of 13 residues. The CDR3 DNA follows: TGTGCCAGCACCCTCGAACGAGGTGAAAAACTGTTTTTT. It yields the protein CASTLERGEKLFF.

In this sample, this clonotype turned up a few times. The chain carries TRBV20-1 and TRBJ2-6; 9 positions match TRBD2. CDR1 and CDR2 (germline): DFQATT, SNEGSKA (reference sequence). V trimming: 3 bases; J trimming: 2 bases; junction bases outside the gene matches: 2. The CDR3 sequence is 15 residues long. This CDR3 reads CSASGGRAGANVLTF. CDR3 DNA sequence: TGCAGTGCTAGCGGCGGGAGGGCTGGGGCCAACGTCCTGACTTTC.

The chain employs TRBV6-1 and TRBJ1-2, with D perhaps matching TRBD1 (5 bases). Germline assignment: CDR1 MNHNS and CDR2 SASEGT. The CDR3 contains 14 residues. V lost 6 bases and J 8 bases, leaving 19 bases between the germline ends. In DNA form, the CDR3 reads TGTGCCAGCAGGGCCGGGACGGCCCCCTTGGGCTACACCTTC. Encoded protein: CASRAGTAPLGYTF.

The chain is built from TRBV6-2 or TRBV6-3 and TRBJ2-5, with TRBD2 identical over 7 bases. The junction had 8 bases not matched to a gene; V was cut back by 1 base and J by 3 bases. The CDR3 runs 16 residues. Germline V gives CDR1 MNHEY, CDR2 SVGEGT. The CDR3 coding sequence is TGTGCCAGCAGTTACTTGGCGGGGGAGATCGAAGAGACCCAGTACTTC. As protein: CASSYLAGEIEETQYF.

The rearrangement joins TRBV5-5 to TRBJ2-2; TRBD1 agrees at 7 bases. Germline V CDR1 and CDR2: SGHKS, YYEKEE (reference sequence). CDR3 length: 14 residues. V lost 4 bases and J lost 8; bases outside the gene matches: 8. CDR3 DNA sequence: TGTGCCAGCAGCCGAATGACGGGACAGGGGGAGCTGTTTTTT. The encoded protein is CASSRMTGQGELFF.

This clonotype appeared a few times. This rearrangement joins TRBV20-1 to TRBJ1-5; D is unclear. CDR1 is DFQATT and CDR2 is SNEGSKA in the germline V gene (reference sequence). With 3 bases removed from V and 0 bases from J, the gap between germline ends came to 12 bases. The CDR3 contains 15 residues. CDR3 residues: CSASGLGNSNQPQHF. The CDR3 region has the DNA TGCAGTGCTAGCGGTTTGGGAAATAGCAATCAGCCCCAGCATTTT.

This clonotype was recorded many times. V is TRBV24-1 and J is TRBJ2-1, with D maybe TRBD1 (7 bases). CDR1 KGHDR and CDR2 SFDVKD come from the germline V gene. The CDR3 loop spans 16 amino acids. Trimming removed 2 bases from V and 7 bases from J, with 17 bases in between. The CDR3: CATSDSGRGERNEQFF. In DNA form, the CDR3 reads TGTGCCACCAGTGATTCCGGCAGGGGGGAGAGGAATGAGCAGTTCTTC.

The chain links TRBV28 to TRBJ2-3; a possible D gene is TRBD2 (6 bases). Germline lookup yields CDR1 MDHEN and CDR2 SYDVKM. The CDR3 contains 17 residues. V was pared by 10 bases and J by 6 bases, with 29 bases between. The DNA for the CDR3 is TGTGCCACAGTCAGGCGGGGAGGCATACCAGGGTCTGATACGCAGTATTTT. This sequence encodes CATVRRGGIPGSDTQYF.

The rearrangement links TRBV6-2 or TRBV6-3 to TRBJ1-2; 7 bases match TRBD1. Germline CDR1 is MNHEY and CDR2 is SVGEGT. There are 17 residues in the CDR3. Trimming removed 2 bases from V and 2 bases from J; junction bases left unmatched: 11. In DNA form, the CDR3 reads TGTGCCAGCAGTTACCGGACGGGACAGCGGATAAACTATGGCTACACCTTC. Its translation: CASSYRTGQRINYGYTF.

The rearrangement links TRBV24-1 to TRBJ2-1; D gene ambiguous. V was cut by 3 bases and J by 1 base, with 12 bases left in between. The germline gives CDR1 KGHDR, CDR2 SFDVKD. This CDR3 spans 16 amino acids. This chain's CDR3 is CATSDTRRKSYNEQFF. For the CDR3, the DNA is TGTGCCACCAGTGATACGCGACGGAAGTCCTACAATGAGCAGTTCTTC.

The table lists this clonotype with a few counts. The chain joins TRBV6-2 or TRBV6-3 to TRBJ2-6; perhaps D is TRBD1 or TRBD2 (5 bases each). The CDR3 consists of 15 residues. Germline CDR1 reads MNHEY; CDR2 reads SVGEGT. The V gene lost 0 bases and the J gene lost 3 bases, with 6 bases spanning the gap. CDR3 coding DNA: TGTGCCAGCAGTTACTCGGGGGTTGGGGCCAACGTCCTGACTTTC. Translated: CASSYSGVGANVLTF.